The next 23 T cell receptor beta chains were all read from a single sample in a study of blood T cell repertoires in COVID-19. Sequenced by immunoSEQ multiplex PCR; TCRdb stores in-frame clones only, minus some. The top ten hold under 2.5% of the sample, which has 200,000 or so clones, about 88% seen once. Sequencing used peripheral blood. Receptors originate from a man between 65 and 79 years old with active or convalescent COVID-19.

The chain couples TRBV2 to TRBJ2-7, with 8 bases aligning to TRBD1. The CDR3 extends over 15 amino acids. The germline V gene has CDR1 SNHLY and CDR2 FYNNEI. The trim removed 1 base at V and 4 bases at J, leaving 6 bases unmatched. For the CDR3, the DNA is TGTGCCAGCAGTGAAGAGGACAGGGAGACTTACGAGCAGTACTTC. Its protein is CASSEEDRETYEQYF. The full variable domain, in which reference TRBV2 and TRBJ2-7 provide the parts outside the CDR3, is EPEVTQTPSHQVTQMGQEVILRCVPISNHLYFYWYRQILGQKVEFLVSFYNNEISEKSEIFDDQFSVERPDGSNFTLKIRSTKLEDSAMYFCASSEEDRETYEQYFGPGTRLTVT.

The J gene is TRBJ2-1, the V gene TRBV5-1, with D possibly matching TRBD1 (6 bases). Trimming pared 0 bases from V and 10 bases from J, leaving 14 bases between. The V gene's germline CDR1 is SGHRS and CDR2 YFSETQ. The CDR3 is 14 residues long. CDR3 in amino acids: CASSLGDRPQEQFF. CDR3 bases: TGCGCCAGCAGCTTGGGAGACAGGCCCCAAGAGCAGTTCTTC.

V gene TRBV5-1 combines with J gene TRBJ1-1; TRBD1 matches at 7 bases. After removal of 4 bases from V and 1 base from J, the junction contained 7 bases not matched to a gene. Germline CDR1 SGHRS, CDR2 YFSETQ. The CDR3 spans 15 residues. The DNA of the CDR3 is TGCGCCAGCAGCATCAGGACAGGCCCGAACACTGAAGCTTTCTTT. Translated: CASSIRTGPNTEAFF.

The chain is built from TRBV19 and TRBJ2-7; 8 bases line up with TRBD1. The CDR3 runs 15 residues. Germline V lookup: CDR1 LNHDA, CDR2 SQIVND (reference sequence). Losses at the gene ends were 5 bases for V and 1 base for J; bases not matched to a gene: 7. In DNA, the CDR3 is TGTGCCAGTAGTCTTCCCGGGACAGGTTCCTACGAGCAGTACTTC. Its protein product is CASSLPGTGSYEQYF.

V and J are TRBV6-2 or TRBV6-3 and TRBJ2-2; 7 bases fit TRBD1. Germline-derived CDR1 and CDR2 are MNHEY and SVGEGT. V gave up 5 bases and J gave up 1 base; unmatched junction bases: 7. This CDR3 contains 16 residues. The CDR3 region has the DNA TGTGCCAGCAGTCGCCCGGGACAGAAGAACACCGGGGAGCTGTTTTTT. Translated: CASSRPGQKNTGELFF.

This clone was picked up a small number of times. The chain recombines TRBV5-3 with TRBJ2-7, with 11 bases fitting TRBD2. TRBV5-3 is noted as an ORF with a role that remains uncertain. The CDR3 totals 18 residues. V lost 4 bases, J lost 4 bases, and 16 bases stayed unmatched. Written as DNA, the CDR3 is TGTGCCAGAAGCGACGAAAGGCAGGGCGCTAGCGGGAGGTACGAGCAGTACTTC. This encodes CARSDERQGASGRYEQYF.

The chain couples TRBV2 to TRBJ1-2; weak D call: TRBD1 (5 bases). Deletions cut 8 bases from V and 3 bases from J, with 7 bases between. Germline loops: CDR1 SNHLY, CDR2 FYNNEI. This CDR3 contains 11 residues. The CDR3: CASGGDYGYTF. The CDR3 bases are TGTGCCAGCGGAGGGGACTATGGCTACACCTTC.

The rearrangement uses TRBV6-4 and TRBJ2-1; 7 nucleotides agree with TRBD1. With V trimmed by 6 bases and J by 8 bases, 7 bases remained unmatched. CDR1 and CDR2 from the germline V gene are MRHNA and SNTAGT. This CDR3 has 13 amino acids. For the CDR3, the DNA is TGTGCCAGCAGGCAAGACAGGGCACATGAGCAGTTCTTC. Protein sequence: CASRQDRAHEQFF.

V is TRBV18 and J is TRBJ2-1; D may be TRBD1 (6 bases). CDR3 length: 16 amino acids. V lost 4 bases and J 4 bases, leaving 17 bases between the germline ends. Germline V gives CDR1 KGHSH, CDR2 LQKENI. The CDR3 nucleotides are TGTGCCAGCTCACTGTACAGGGAAGGAAAATACAATGAGCAGTTCTTC. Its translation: CASSLYREGKYNEQFF. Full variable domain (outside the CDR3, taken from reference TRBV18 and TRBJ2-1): NAGVMQNPRHLVRRRGQEARLRCSPMKGHSHVYWYRQLPEEGLKFMVYLQKENIIDESGMPKERFSAEFPKEGPSILRIQQVVRGDSAAYFCASSLYREGKYNEQFFGPGTRLTVL.

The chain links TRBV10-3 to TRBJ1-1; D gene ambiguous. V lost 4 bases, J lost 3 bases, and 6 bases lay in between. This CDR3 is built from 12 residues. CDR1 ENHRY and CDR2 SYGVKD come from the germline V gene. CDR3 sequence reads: CAISGEDTEAFF. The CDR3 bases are TGTGCCATCAGTGGCGAAGACACTGAAGCTTTCTTT.

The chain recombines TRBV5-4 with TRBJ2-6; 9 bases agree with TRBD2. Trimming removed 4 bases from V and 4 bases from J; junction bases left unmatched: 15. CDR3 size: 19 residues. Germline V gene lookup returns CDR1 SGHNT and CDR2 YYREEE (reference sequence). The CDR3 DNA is TGTGCCAGCAGCCACTCTTTGGCGGGGGGGGCGCTCGGGGCCAACGTCCTGACTTTC. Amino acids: CASSHSLAGGALGANVLTF.

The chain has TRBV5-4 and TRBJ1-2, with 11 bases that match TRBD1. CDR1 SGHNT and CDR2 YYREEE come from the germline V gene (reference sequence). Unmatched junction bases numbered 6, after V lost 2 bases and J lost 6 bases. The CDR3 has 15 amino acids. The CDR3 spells CASSLPGQGEHGYTF. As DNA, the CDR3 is TGTGCCAGCAGCTTACCGGGACAGGGGGAGCATGGCTACACCTTC.

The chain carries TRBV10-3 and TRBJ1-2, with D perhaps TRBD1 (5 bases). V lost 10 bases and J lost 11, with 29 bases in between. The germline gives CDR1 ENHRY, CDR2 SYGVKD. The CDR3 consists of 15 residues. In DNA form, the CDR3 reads TGTGCCACGAGGGGAGGTGGTGGGCTCGGCAGCTGGTACACCTTC. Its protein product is CATRGGGGLGSWYTF.

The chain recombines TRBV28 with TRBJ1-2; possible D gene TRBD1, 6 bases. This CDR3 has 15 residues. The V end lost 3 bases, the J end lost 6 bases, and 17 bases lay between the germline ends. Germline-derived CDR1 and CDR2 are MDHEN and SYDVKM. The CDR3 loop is CASSLTGSAKNGYTF. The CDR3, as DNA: TGTGCCAGCAGTTTGACAGGTTCGGCTAAAAATGGCTACACCTTC.

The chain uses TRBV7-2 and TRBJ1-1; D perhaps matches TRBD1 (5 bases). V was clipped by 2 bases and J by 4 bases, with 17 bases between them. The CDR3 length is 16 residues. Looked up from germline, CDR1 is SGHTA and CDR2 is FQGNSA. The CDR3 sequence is CASSLNSAVGGTEAFF. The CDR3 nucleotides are TGTGCCAGCAGCTTAAACTCGGCGGTGGGGGGCACTGAAGCTTTCTTT.

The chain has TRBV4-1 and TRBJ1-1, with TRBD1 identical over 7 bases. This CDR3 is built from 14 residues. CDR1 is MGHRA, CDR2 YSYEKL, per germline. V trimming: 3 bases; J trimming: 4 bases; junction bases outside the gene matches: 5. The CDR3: CASSHPTGATEAFF. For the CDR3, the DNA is TGCGCCAGCAGCCACCCCACAGGGGCCACTGAAGCTTTCTTT.

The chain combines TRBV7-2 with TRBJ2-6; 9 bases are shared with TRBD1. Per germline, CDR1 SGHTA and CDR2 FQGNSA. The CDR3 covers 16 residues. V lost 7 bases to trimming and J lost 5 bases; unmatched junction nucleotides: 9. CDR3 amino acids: CASTGTGLLRANVLTF. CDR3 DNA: TGTGCCAGCACCGGGACAGGGCTTCTCCGGGCCAACGTCCTGACTTTC. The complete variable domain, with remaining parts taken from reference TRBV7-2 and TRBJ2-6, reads GAGVSQSPSNKVTEKGKDVELRCDPISGHTALYWYRQSLGQGLEFLIYFQGNSAPDKSGLPSDRFSAERTGGSVSTLTIQRTQQEDSAVYLCASTGTGLLRANVLTFGAGSRLTVL.

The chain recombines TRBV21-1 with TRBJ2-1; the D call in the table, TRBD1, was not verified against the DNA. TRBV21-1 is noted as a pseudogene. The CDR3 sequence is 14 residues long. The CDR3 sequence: CASSPTPQVNEQFF. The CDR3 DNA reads TGTGCCAGCAGCCCCACCCCCCAGGTCAATGAGCAGTTCTTC.

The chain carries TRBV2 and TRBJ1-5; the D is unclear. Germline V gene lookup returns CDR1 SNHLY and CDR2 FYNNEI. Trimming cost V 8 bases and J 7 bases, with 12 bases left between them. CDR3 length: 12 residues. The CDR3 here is CASARPPQPQHF. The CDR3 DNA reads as TGTGCCAGCGCTAGGCCCCCCCAGCCCCAGCATTTT.

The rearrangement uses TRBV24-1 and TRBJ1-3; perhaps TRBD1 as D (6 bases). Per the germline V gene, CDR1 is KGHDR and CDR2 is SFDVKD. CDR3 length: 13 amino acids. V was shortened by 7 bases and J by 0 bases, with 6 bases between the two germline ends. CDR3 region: CATRDSSGNTIYF. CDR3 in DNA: TGTGCCACCAGGGACAGCTCTGGAAACACCATATATTTT.

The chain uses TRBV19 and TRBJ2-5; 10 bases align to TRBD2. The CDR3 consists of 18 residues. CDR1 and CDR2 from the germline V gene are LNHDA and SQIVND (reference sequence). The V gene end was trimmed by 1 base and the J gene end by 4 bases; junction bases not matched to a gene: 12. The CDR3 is CASSIVFSGLASPETQYF. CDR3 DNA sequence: TGTGCCAGTAGTATAGTTTTTTCGGGACTAGCGAGCCCAGAGACCCAGTACTTC.

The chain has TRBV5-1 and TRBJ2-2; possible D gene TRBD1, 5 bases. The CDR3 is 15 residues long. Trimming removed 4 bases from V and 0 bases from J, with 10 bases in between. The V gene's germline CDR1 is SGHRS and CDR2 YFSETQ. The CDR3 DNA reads TGCGCCAGCAGCCAGGCAGGGACGAACACCGGGGAGCTGTTTTTT. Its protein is CASSQAGTNTGELFF.

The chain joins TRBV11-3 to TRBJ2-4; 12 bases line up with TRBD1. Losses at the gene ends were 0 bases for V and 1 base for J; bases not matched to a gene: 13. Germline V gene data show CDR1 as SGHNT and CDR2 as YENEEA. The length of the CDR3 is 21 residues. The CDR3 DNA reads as TGTGCCAGCAGCTTAGAGCTTAGCTGGGACAGGGGGCGGTCGGCCAAAAACATTCAGTACTTC. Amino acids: CASSLELSWDRGRSAKNIQYF.